This T cell receptor beta chain came from a study of shared clonotypes between healthy human individuals. Repertoires were generated with immunoSEQ multiplex PCR, while TCRdb's copy carries only in-frame clones and drops some. The sample includes roughly 570,000 clones, roughly 98% of them seen just once. This CDR3 region has 14 residues. Trimming at V came to 2 bases and at J to 7 bases, leaving 4 bases not matched to a gene. Germline-derived CDR1 and CDR2 are MDHEN and SYDVKM. On this clone: Its antigen is currently unknown.

Study-level results: Sample collection involved blood only; tissue repertoires are likely different.

CD8 cells regarded as naive lacked CD45RO, were positively chosen for CCR7, and omitted terminally differentiated effector memory CD45RA+ cells. The origin of this receptor is a man aged 30 to 45 in good health. Sequencing was done on a sample of naive CD8+ T cells sorted from blood. The V gene is TRBV28, the J gene TRBJ2-7; 11 bases are a match to TRBD2. The CDR3 DNA reads TGTGCCAGCAGTTTACTAGCGGGAGGTAGTGAGCAGTACTTC. Amino acid sequence: CASSLLAGGSEQYF. The entire variable domain, with the rest obtained from reference TRBV28 and TRBJ2-7, is as follows: DVKVTQSSRYLVKRTGEKVFLECVQDMDHENMFWYRQDPGLGLRLIYFSYDVKMKEKGDIPEGYSVSREKKERFSLILESASTNQTSMYLCASSLLAGGSEQYFGPGTRLTVT.